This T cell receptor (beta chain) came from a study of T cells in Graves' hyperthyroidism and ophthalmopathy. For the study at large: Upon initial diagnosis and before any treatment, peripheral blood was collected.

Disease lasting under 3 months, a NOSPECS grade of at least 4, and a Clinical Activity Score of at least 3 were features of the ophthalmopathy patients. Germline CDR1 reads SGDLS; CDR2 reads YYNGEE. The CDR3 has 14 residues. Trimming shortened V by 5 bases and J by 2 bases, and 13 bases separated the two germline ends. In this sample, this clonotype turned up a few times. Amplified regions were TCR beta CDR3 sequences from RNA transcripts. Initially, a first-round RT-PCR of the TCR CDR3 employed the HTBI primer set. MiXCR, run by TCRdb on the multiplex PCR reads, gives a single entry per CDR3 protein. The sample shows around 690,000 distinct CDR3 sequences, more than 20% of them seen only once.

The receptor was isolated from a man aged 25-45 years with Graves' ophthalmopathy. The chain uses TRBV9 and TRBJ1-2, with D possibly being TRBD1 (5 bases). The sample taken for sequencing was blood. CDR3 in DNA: TGTGCCAGCAGTCGGGGCAGACTCAACTATGGCTACACCTTC. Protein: CASSRGRLNYGYTF.